Following are 10 T cell receptor beta chains from one sample sequenced in a study of cytomegalovirus exposure and HLA in healthy donors. PCR used 60 Vbeta primers and 13 Jbeta primers. Assay used: immunoSEQ multiplex PCR; TCRdb lists only in-frame clones, some missing. The sample has roughly 150,000 clones; more than 70% are singletons. The sequenced material came from PBMCs. The receptor source for this set is a woman between 40 and 50 years old in good health and CMV-seronegative.

This chain connects TRBV10-2 to TRBJ1-2; D remains ambiguous. The V end lost 5 bases, the J end lost 4 bases, and 8 bases lay between the germline ends. Germline values: CDR1 WSHSY, CDR2 SAAADI. The CDR3 is made up of 12 amino acids. The DNA of the CDR3 is TGCGCCAGCAGTAACGGGAGCTATGGCTACACCTTC. Its protein product is CASSNGSYGYTF.

The chain recombines TRBV4-2 with TRBJ1-2; 9 positions match TRBD1. The CDR3 consists of 16 residues. J gave up 6 bases and V 4 bases, and 12 bases lay outside the gene matches. Per germline, CDR1 LGHNA and CDR2 YNFKEQ. The CDR3 DNA sequence: TGTGCCAGCAGCCCGCTCCACGGGGGACAGGGCGATGGCTACACCTTC. Its translation: CASSPLHGGQGDGYTF.

This CDR3 reads CASSENRAPDTQYF. The DNA of the CDR3 is TGTGCCAGCAGTGAAAACAGGGCCCCAGATACGCAGTATTTT. The chain recombines TRBV6-5 with TRBJ2-3; TRBD1 is a possible D gene (6 bases). The CDR3 runs 14 residues. Trimming left V 5 bases short and J 4 bases short, with 13 bases between. Germline lookup yields CDR1 MNHEY and CDR2 SVGAGI.

The chain is built from TRBV11-3 and TRBJ2-3; 10 bases fit TRBD2. This CDR3 contains 16 residues. CDR1 is SGHNT and CDR2 is YENEEA in the germline V gene. The ends lost 3 bases at V and 2 bases at J; junction bases unmatched: 5. The CDR3 here is CASSFIAGGTTDTQYF. The CDR3, as DNA: TGTGCCAGCAGCTTTATAGCGGGAGGAACCACAGATACGCAGTATTTT.

The chain combines TRBV12-2 with TRBJ2-1; TRBD1, the D gene given by the table, was not confirmed from the DNA. TRBV12-2 is designated a pseudogene. The length of the CDR3 is 17 residues. CDR3 in DNA: TGTGCAAGTCGCTCACCGGGAGGACAGGGCTCCTACAATGAGCAGTTCTTC. This encodes CASRSPGGQGSYNEQFF.

V usage is TRBV7-9 and J usage is TRBJ1-4, with 7 bases lining up with TRBD1. From germline, CDR1 is SEHNR and CDR2 FQNEAQ (reference sequence). V shed 1 base and J 5 bases; nucleotides not matched to a gene: 4. CDR3 length equals 15 residues. CDR3 coding DNA: TGTGCCAGCAGCTTAGAGGGACAGCCAAATGAAAAACTGTTTTTT. Translated: CASSLEGQPNEKLFF.

The chain joins TRBV19 to TRBJ1-2; 8 bases line up with TRBD1. The CDR3 extends over 13 amino acids. CDR1 is LNHDA, CDR2 SQIVND, per germline (reference sequence). Trimming at V came to 5 bases and at J to 5 bases, leaving 4 bases not matched to a gene. The CDR3 DNA sequence: TGTGCCAGTAGTGAGACAGGGGAGTATGGCTACACCTTC. Amino acids: CASSETGEYGYTF. The whole variable domain, filled in from reference TRBV19 and TRBJ1-2, reads DGGITQSPKYLFRKEGQNVTLSCEQNLNHDAMYWYRQDPGQGLRLIYYSQIVNDFQKGDIAEGYSVSREKKESFPLTVTSAQKNPTAFYLCASSETGEYGYTFGSGTRLTVV.

The rearrangement links TRBV6-5 to TRBJ2-7; 10 bases are a match to TRBD2. CDR3 length: 14 amino acids. The germline V gene has CDR1 MNHEY and CDR2 SVGAGI. Losses at the gene ends were 6 bases for V and 3 bases for J; bases not matched to a gene: 5. The CDR3 protein is CASRTSGTYYEQYF. The CDR3 nucleotides are TGTGCCAGCAGAACTAGCGGGACCTACTACGAGCAGTACTTC.

This clone was seen a single time. The chain employs TRBV11-2 and TRBJ2-1, with 8 positions matching TRBD2. V lost 5 bases to trimming and J lost 0 bases; unmatched junction nucleotides: 3. The CDR3 sequence is 15 residues long. The germline CDR1 and CDR2 sequences are SGHAT and FQNNGV. DNA for the CDR3: TGTGCCAGCAGCCCTCTAGCGGGCTCCTACAATGAGCAGTTCTTC. Protein sequence: CASSPLAGSYNEQFF. Using reference TRBV11-2 and TRBJ2-1 for the parts outside the CDR3, the full variable domain is EAGVAQSPRYKIIEKRQSVAFWCNPISGHATLYWYQQILGQGPKLLIQFQNNGVVDDSQLPKDRFSAERLKGVDSTLKIQPAKLEDSAVYLCASSPLAGSYNEQFFGPGTRLTVL.

Written as DNA, the CDR3 is TGTGCCAGCAGCCAACATACCTGGGACAGGGCGTTGAACACTGAAGCTTTCTTT. It specifies CASSQHTWDRALNTEAFF. This chain connects TRBV4-2 to TRBJ1-1, with 9 positions matching TRBD1. This CDR3 has 18 residues. Per germline, CDR1 LGHNA and CDR2 YNFKEQ. J lost 0 bases, V lost 2 bases, and 10 bases had no gene match.